This TCR beta chain was sequenced in a study of blood T cell repertoires in COVID-19. The CDR3 runs to 13 residues. Looked up from germline, CDR1 is SGHAT and CDR2 is FQNNGV. V was trimmed by 4 bases and J by 9 bases, leaving 13 bases between them. The protocol was immunoSEQ multiplex PCR, while the TCRdb copy is restricted to in-frame clones and leaves out a portion. This table has over 300,000 clones, 70% to 90% appearing once. This receptor was identified in a man aged 25 to 40 who had recovered from COVID-19. The chain combines TRBV11-2 with TRBJ1-5; D remains ambiguous. Sample: PBMCs or T cells enriched from blood (not recorded which). The CDR3 reads CASSSDGNGPQHF. DNA for the CDR3: TGTGCCAGCAGCTCGGACGGGAACGGGCCCCAGCATTTT.